This T cell receptor (beta chain) was captured in a study of tumor-infiltrating lymphocytes in localized non-small cell lung cancer. As for the study in general: Patients included smokers and never-smokers with various histologies, some sampled after neoadjuvant chemotherapy. Each patient gave resected tumor and non-adjacent uninvolved lung tissue. Study outcomes and limitations: Technical variation could not be separated from intratumor heterogeneity here. T-cell fraction did not differ between immunotypes IM1 and IM2.

Profiled with immunoSEQ multiplex PCR; TCRdb holds only in-frame clones, not every one. The table shows more than 8,500 clones, with over 75% occurring only once. Trimming removed 3 bases from V and 4 bases from J; junction bases left unmatched: 7. Germline assignment: CDR1 SGHAT and CDR2 FQNNGV. The CDR3 spans 16 residues. Of note for this clone: Its antigen is undetermined.

The TCR comes from a human donor with non-small cell lung cancer. The V gene is TRBV11-2, the J gene TRBJ2-2, with TRBD1 matching over 8 bases. The sequenced sample consisted of uninvolved lung tissue not adjacent to the tumor. This CDR3 reads CASSFGQGRSTGELFF. In nucleotides, the CDR3 is TGTGCCAGCAGCTTTGGACAGGGTAGGAGCACCGGGGAGCTGTTTTTT.